Detailed here is one TCR beta chain. What it binds is unknown. Germline V gene lookup returns CDR1 LGHNA and CDR2 YNFKEQ. The CDR3 loop spans 14 amino acids. Trimming took off 3 bases at V and 6 bases at J, with 12 bases between the two ends. These data belong to a study of CD8 T cells in Susac syndrome. Background on the study: The sequenced Susac syndrome patients included 5 or 6 who had clinically active disease and eight or nine who were in remission. Treatment status at blood draw for the Susac syndrome patients was therapy-naive, corticosteroids, or intravenous immunoglobulin alone. Study-level results: In Susac patients, clonal expansion was not detected in CD4+ cells.

It was with random hexamers that roughly 0.5 to 1 ug RNA was reverse transcribed. The method of amplification for TCR beta CDR3 was immunoSEQ multiplex PCR, covering 54 Vbeta and 13 Jbeta. TCRdb called the immunoSEQ multiplex PCR reads again in MiXCR, with one record for every CDR3 protein. The sample records roughly 160,000 distinct CDR3 sequences, approximately 95% being singletons. J is TRBJ2-1 and V is TRBV4-2; D is possibly TRBD2 (5 bases). Input material: CD4+ T cells from PBMCs. The sequence was collected from a human donor with Susac syndrome. The CDR3 loop is CASSQTQAGNEQFF. The CDR3 nucleotides read TGTGCCAGCAGCCAGACTCAGGCGGGCAATGAGCAGTTCTTC.